This T cell receptor beta chain is drawn from a study of T-cell memory formation after mild COVID-19. General study points: Contracting clones, day 15 to 85, had balanced CD4/CD8, and later expanders favored CD4+. Certain responding clones were present in pre-infection memory, suggesting participation of cross-reactive memory. Chiefly within CM and EM were the contracting CD4+ clones; CD8+ ones were within EMRA.

Sample barcodes and UMIs were carried by the TCR alpha and TCR beta cDNA libraries that 5'RACE generated with constant-segment primers. TCRdb called the 5' RACE reads again in MiXCR, with one record for every CDR3 protein. The table lists some 300,000 distinct CDR3 sequences, 20% of them singletons. The length of the CDR3 is 15 residues. The trim removed 10 bases at V and 4 bases at J, leaving 14 bases unmatched. Germline CDR1 reads MNHEY; CDR2 reads SMNVEV (reference sequence). About this clonotype itself: Its specificity is unknown.

Sequencing input: PBMCs or a T cell subset sorted from them (not recorded which). The clonotype comes from a man between 18 and 35 years old who had mild COVID-19 (a few samples of this study predate the infection). Cell type and time point are not known. The V call is TRBV27, the J call TRBJ1-1, with TRBD1 matching 8 bases. The DNA for the CDR3 is TGTGCCACCACACTTACAGGGGGGTCGGGCACTGAAGCTTTCTTT. Translated: CATTLTGGSGTEAFF.